Presented here are 19 T cell receptor beta chains from one specimen sequenced in a study of human thymus T cells. Thymic material originated from resections removed in the course of corrective heart surgery. Method: immunoSEQ multiplex PCR; TCRdb's copy keeps in-frame clones and lacks some. The sample contains around 130,000 clones, around 94% of which appear only once. Sequences were obtained from thymus tissue. The receptor set was obtained from a boy less than two years old with a congenital heart defect but otherwise immunologically healthy.

The chain has TRBV7-9 and TRBJ2-1, with D possibly TRBD2 on 6 matching bases. The CDR3 is made up of 15 amino acids. The V end lost 1 base, the J end lost 9 bases, and 16 bases lay between the germline ends. The germline gives CDR1 SEHNR, CDR2 FQNEAQ (reference sequence). The CDR3 loop is CASSLVGSSETEQFF. Written as DNA, the CDR3 is TGTGCCAGCAGCTTAGTCGGGTCTAGCGAGACTGAGCAGTTCTTC.

J is TRBJ2-6 and V is TRBV7-9; no definite D call. V shed 3 bases and J shed 2 bases, with 5 bases lying between them. Per the germline V gene, CDR1 is SEHNR and CDR2 is FQNEAQ (reference sequence). The CDR3 contains 14 residues. The CDR3 DNA follows: TGTGCCAGCAGCTTGTCCCCTGGGGCCAACGTCCTGACTTTC. Its protein is CASSLSPGANVLTF.

On this clone: At one end the junction does not follow the germline gene, possibly because of a read error. CDR3 residues: CASSLDMGGGLREQFF. The DNA for the CDR3 is TGTGCTAGCAGCTTAGATATGGGGGGGGGCCTGCGTGAGCAGTTCTTC. V and J are TRBV7-7 and TRBJ2-1, with a tentative D call TRBD2 (7 bases). The germline V gene encodes CDR1 SSHAT and CDR2 FNYEAQ (reference sequence). This CDR3 comprises 16 residues. Combining the CDR3 with reference TRBV7-7 and TRBJ2-1 gives the whole variable domain GAGVSQSPRYKVTKRGQDVTLRCDPISSHATLYWYQQALGQGPEFLTYFNYEAQPDKSGLPSDRFSAERPEGSISTLTIQRTEQRDSAMYRCASSLDMGGGLREQFFGPGTRLTVL.

The chain uses TRBV25-1 and TRBJ2-2; 7 bases fit TRBD2. The CDR3 is 16 amino acids. Germline values: CDR1 MGHDK, CDR2 SYGVNS. V dropped 5 bases and J dropped 4; count of bases not matched to a gene: 10. The CDR3 sequence: CASSHIAGAGTGELFF. CDR3 nucleotides: TGTGCCAGCAGTCACATAGCGGGTGCCGGCACCGGGGAGCTGTTTTTT.

This chain joins TRBV30 and TRBJ1-5, with D unresolved. From germline, CDR1 is GTSNPN and CDR2 SVGIG (reference sequence). Trimming pared 7 bases from V and 4 bases from J, leaving 20 bases between. CDR3 size: 15 residues. The CDR3 DNA sequence: TGTGCCTACACGACACGGGGTCAAGGGAATCAGCCCCAGCATTTT. This codes for CAYTTRGQGNQPQHF.

This clone has only one observation. The gene calls are TRBV5-4 and TRBJ2-5, with D possibly matching TRBD2 (5 bases). Trimming left V 0 bases short and J 5 bases short, with 11 bases between. Germline CDR1 and CDR2: SGHNT and YYREEE (reference sequence). The CDR3 is made up of 14 amino acids. Here the CDR3 DNA reads TGTGCCAGCAGCTTGGGAACTAGTCGTGAGACCCAGTACTTC. Translated: CASSLGTSRETQYF.

V gene TRBV28 combines with J gene TRBJ1-3; TRBD1 matches 8 bases. V gave up 4 bases and J gave up 1 base; unmatched junction bases: 0. The CDR3 contains 14 residues. Germline assignment: CDR1 MDHEN and CDR2 SYDVKM. The CDR3 DNA reads TGTGCCAGCAGTTGGACAGGGTCTGGAAACACCATATATTTT. It codes for CASSWTGSGNTIYF.

The chain combines TRBV5-1 with TRBJ1-1, with 11 bases that match TRBD1. V lost 5 bases, J lost 11 bases, and 8 bases stayed unmatched. The CDR3 contains 13 residues. Germline V CDR1 and CDR2: SGHRS, YFSETQ. In DNA form, the CDR3 reads TGCGCCAGCAGGCGGACAGGGGGCGGTCGGGCTTTCTTT. Translated: CASRRTGGGRAFF.

The chain recombines TRBV2 with TRBJ1-3; 8 nucleotides match TRBD1. The J segment lost 3 bases and the V segment lost 3 bases, leaving 13 bases of the junction unmatched. Germline assignment: CDR1 SNHLY and CDR2 FYNNEI. The CDR3 spans 18 residues. The CDR3 here is CASSEPVLNRGNGNTIYF. Written as DNA, the CDR3 is TGTGCCAGCAGTGAGCCAGTACTCAACAGGGGGAATGGAAACACCATATATTTT.

This chain connects TRBV6-6 to TRBJ2-2; unclear D gene. Germline CDR1 MNHNY, CDR2 SVGAGI (reference sequence). V was clipped by 6 bases and J by 1 base, with 9 bases between them. The CDR3 is 14 amino acids. In DNA form, the CDR3 reads TGTGCCAGCAGCCCTGCTCAGAACACCGGGGAGCTGTTTTTT. Translation gives CASSPAQNTGELFF.

The genes are TRBV11-3 and TRBJ1-6; the D is unclear. Trimming left V 3 bases short and J 8 bases short, with 8 bases between. The CDR3 sequence is 13 residues long. Per germline, CDR1 SGHNT and CDR2 YENEEA. CDR3 in amino acids: CASSLDCHSPLHF. In nucleotides, the CDR3 is TGTGCCAGCAGCTTGGACTGCCATTCACCCCTCCACTTT. The variable domain in full, completed from reference TRBV11-3 and TRBJ1-6, reads EAGVVQSPRYKIIEKKQPVAFWCNPISGHNTLYWYLQNLGQGPELLIRYENEEAVDDSQLPKDRFSAERLKGVDSTLKIQPAELGDSAVYLCASSLDCHSPLHFGNGTRLTVT.

V and J are TRBV29-1 and TRBJ2-6; the D gene is possibly TRBD2 (7 bases). Looked up from germline, CDR1 is SQVTM and CDR2 is ANQGSEA. The CDR3 length is 17 residues. The germline V and J ends were trimmed by 3 bases and 1 base, with 16 bases remaining between them. The CDR3: CSVEGGAGDSGANVLTF. CDR3 in DNA: TGCAGCGTTGAGGGGGGGGCAGGGGATTCTGGGGCCAACGTCCTGACTTTC.

This chain joins TRBV4-2 and TRBJ2-7; D not resolved. Trimming took 1 base from V and 6 from J, leaving 4 bases between them. In germline, CDR1 is LGHNA, CDR2 YNFKEQ. The CDR3 totals 11 residues. The CDR3 sequence is CASSQAGEQYF. DNA for the CDR3: TGTGCCAGCAGCCAAGCCGGCGAGCAGTACTTC.

The genes are TRBV4-3 and TRBJ2-2; 11 bases align to TRBD2. CDR3 length: 17 residues. After removal of 0 bases from V and 2 bases from J, the junction contained 2 bases not matched to a gene. Germline CDR1 and CDR2: LGHNA and YSLEER. As DNA, the CDR3 is TGCGCCAGCAGCCAAGAACTAGCGGGGGACAACACCGGGGAGCTGTTTTTT. This translates into CASSQELAGDNTGELFF.

This chain uses TRBV18 with TRBJ1-2; TRBD1 might be the D (5 bases). CDR1 KGHSH and CDR2 LQKENI come from the germline V gene. The CDR3 covers 16 residues. The V and J ends lost 3 bases and 6 bases respectively, with 20 bases between them. The CDR3 region has the DNA TGTGCCAGCTCACCTATGAACGGGACTCACCCGGATGGCTACACCTTC. Its protein is CASSPMNGTHPDGYTF. Using reference TRBV18 and TRBJ1-2 for the parts outside the CDR3, the full variable domain is NAGVMQNPRHLVRRRGQEARLRCSPMKGHSHVYWYRQLPEEGLKFMVYLQKENIIDESGMPKERFSAEFPKEGPSILRIQQVVRGDSAAYFCASSPMNGTHPDGYTFGSGTRLTVV.

The chain couples TRBV10-3 to TRBJ1-2; TRBD1 might be the D (5 bases). Deletions cut 0 bases from V and 4 bases from J, with 21 bases between. CDR1 is ENHRY and CDR2 is SYGVKD in the germline V gene. The CDR3 is 18 residues long. The CDR3 bases are TGTGCCATCAGTGAGTCTGGGAAGTCATCGGGACGCACCTATGGCTACACCTTC. Residues: CAISESGKSSGRTYGYTF.

The chain links TRBV9 to TRBJ2-1; TRBD2 matches at 8 bases. Germline CDR1 reads SGDLS; CDR2 reads YYNGEE. Trimming cost V 1 base and J 1 base; bases outside gene matches: 4. The CDR3 is 16 residues long. In DNA, the CDR3 is TGTGCCAGCAGCGTACGCGGGGGGTCTTCCTACAATGAGCAGTTCTTC. Its translation is CASSVRGGSSYNEQFF.

This chain joins TRBV2 and TRBJ1-4; 7 bases agree with TRBD1. The trim removed 5 bases at V and 5 bases at J, leaving 5 bases unmatched. From germline, CDR1 is SNHLY and CDR2 FYNNEI. This CDR3 comprises 14 residues. The DNA for the CDR3 is TGTGCCAGCAGTCGACAGGGAAAGAATGAAAAACTGTTTTTT. This codes for CASSRQGKNEKLFF.

The chain couples TRBV5-1 to TRBJ2-6; D not certain. This CDR3 spans 14 amino acids. Germline-derived CDR1 and CDR2 are SGHRS and YFSETQ. Trimming took 4 bases from V and 0 from J, leaving 5 bases between them. DNA of the CDR3: TGCGCCAGCAGCCCTGACTCTGGGGCCAACGTCCTGACTTTC. Residues: CASSPDSGANVLTF.